The 18 T cell receptor beta chains below all came from one sample that was sequenced in a study of human thymus T cells. The data were produced by immunoSEQ multiplex PCR, yet TCRdb's version contains in-frame clones alone and is incomplete. This sample carries roughly 54,000 clones, approximately 95% of them seen once, and the ten largest clones take approximately 6%. The sequenced sample consisted of blood. All receptors derive from a boy in the first two years of life with a congenital heart defect but otherwise immunologically healthy.

The gene calls are TRBV7-9 and TRBJ2-7; the D gene is possibly TRBD2 (5 bases). Germline V lookup: CDR1 SEHNR, CDR2 FQNEAQ (reference sequence). This CDR3 comprises 16 residues. V lost 3 bases and J 0 bases, leaving 15 bases between the germline ends. The CDR3 sequence is CASSFLLALSSYEQYF. As DNA, the CDR3 is TGTGCCAGCAGCTTTTTGCTAGCCCTTAGCTCCTACGAGCAGTACTTC.

The chain combines TRBV19 with TRBJ2-5; 11 nucleotides line up with TRBD2. The ends lost 3 bases at V and 5 bases at J; junction bases unmatched: 5. The germline gives CDR1 LNHDA, CDR2 SQIVND (reference sequence). The CDR3 covers 15 residues. The DNA of the CDR3 is TGTGCCAGTAGTATGGGGACTAGCGGTTATGAGACCCAGTACTTC. Protein: CASSMGTSGYETQYF.

The chain has TRBV10-2 and TRBJ2-7; TRBD2 aligns across 13 bases. V trimming: 6 bases; J trimming: 5 bases; junction bases outside the gene matches: 25. Germline V gene data show CDR1 as WSHSY and CDR2 as SAAADI. The CDR3 consists of 21 residues. CDR3 bases: TGCGCCAGCAGACCCCGGACTAGCGGGAGCTTATTACTGGGGAGAGGGAACGAGCAGTACTTC. Translation: CASRPRTSGSLLLGRGNEQYF.

This clone was seen just once. The limits of the CDR3 on the DNA are not certain, so only TCRdb's listed CDR3 is given. The chain joins TRBV6-5 to TRBJ1-2. CDR1 is MNHEY and CDR2 is SVGAGI in the germline V gene. The CDR3 spans 13 residues, counting both ends. CDR3 protein: CASSTSGSYGYTF.

V gene TRBV7-9 combines with J gene TRBJ2-7; possible D gene TRBD1, 5 bases. V was trimmed by 5 bases and J by 3 bases, leaving 17 bases between them. The CDR3 totals 15 residues. Germline V gives CDR1 SEHNR, CDR2 FQNEAQ (reference sequence). The CDR3 sequence: CASSPDGRALYEQYF. The CDR3 DNA sequence: TGTGCCAGCAGCCCAGACGGCAGGGCCCTCTACGAGCAGTACTTC.

The rearrangement joins TRBV11-3 to TRBJ1-1; 9 nucleotides match TRBD1. Germline V lookup: CDR1 SGHNT, CDR2 YENEEA. The V gene end was trimmed by 6 bases and the J gene end by 0 bases; junction bases not matched to a gene: 2. This CDR3 has 14 amino acids. This CDR3 reads CASRRTGVNTEAFF. For the CDR3, the DNA is TGTGCCAGCAGACGGACAGGGGTGAACACTGAAGCTTTCTTT.

V and J are TRBV13 and TRBJ1-1; D remains unclear. Between the trimmed V and J ends, which lost 0 bases and 8 bases, there was a span of 4 bases. Germline V gene data show CDR1 as PRHDT and CDR2 as FYEKMQ (reference sequence). The CDR3 contains 11 residues. The CDR3 DNA is TGTGCCAGCAGCTTAGGGAGGGAAGCTTTCTTT. Translated, it gives CASSLGREAFF.

The V gene is TRBV11-2, the J gene TRBJ2-7; D possibly corresponds to TRBD1 (6 bases). The CDR3 contains 14 residues. V was pared by 1 base and J by 6 bases, with 13 bases between. Germline CDR1 SGHAT, CDR2 FQNNGV. The CDR3 spells CASSLVTGLGEQYF. CDR3 sequence (DNA): TGTGCCAGCAGCTTAGTTACAGGGTTGGGCGAGCAGTACTTC.

This sequence joins TRBV7-2 and TRBJ2-7, with TRBD2 matching over 13 bases. The ends lost 5 bases at V and 3 bases at J; junction bases unmatched: 7. This CDR3 contains 16 residues. The V gene's germline CDR1 is SGHTA and CDR2 FQGNSA. The CDR3 DNA reads TGTGCCAGCAGCCCACAGGGACTAGCGGGGCGCTACGAGCAGTACTTC. Protein sequence: CASSPQGLAGRYEQYF.

The chain has TRBV6-5 and TRBJ2-2; 8 nucleotides agree with TRBD1. The CDR3 totals 16 residues. Germline V lookup: CDR1 MNHEY, CDR2 SVGAGI. Trimming removed 2 bases from V and 1 base from J; junction bases left unmatched: 3. In DNA form, the CDR3 reads TGTGCCAGCAGTTACCCTGGGACAGGGAACACCGGGGAGCTGTTTTTT. As protein: CASSYPGTGNTGELFF.

This clone was counted once. The chain is built from TRBV7-6 and TRBJ2-2; no definite D call. This CDR3 has 13 amino acids. Germline loops: CDR1 SGHVS, CDR2 FNYEAQ. The V and J ends lost 5 bases and 5 bases respectively, with 9 bases between them. The CDR3 is CASSPWETGELFF. Written as DNA, the CDR3 is TGTGCCAGCAGCCCCTGGGAAACCGGGGAGCTGTTTTTT.

This sequence joins TRBV6-1 and TRBJ1-6; no clear D gene. V was clipped by 0 bases and J by 13 bases, with 10 bases between them. The length of the CDR3 is 13 residues. The germline gives CDR1 MNHNS, CDR2 SASEGT. The CDR3 loop reads CASSEASRMPLHF. DNA of the CDR3: TGTGCCAGCAGTGAAGCCTCTCGGATGCCCCTCCACTTT.

The V and J genes are TRBV6-1 and TRBJ2-7; TRBD1 agrees at 9 bases. Germline-derived CDR1 and CDR2 are MNHNS and SASEGT. V was clipped by 8 bases and J by 5 bases; unmatched bases: 13. The CDR3 is made up of 15 amino acids. In DNA, the CDR3 is TGTGCCAGCGATCCTACCGGACAGGGGATGGACGAGCAGTACTTC. Its protein is CASDPTGQGMDEQYF.

The J gene is TRBJ2-7, the V gene TRBV27, with a possible D match to TRBD1 (6 bases). From germline, CDR1 is MNHEY and CDR2 SMNVEV (reference sequence). CDR3 length: 13 amino acids. Trimming removed 4 bases at V and 3 bases at J, with 10 bases between. CDR3 bases: TGTGCCAGCAGTTACAGGGTCGGCTACGAGCAGTACTTC. Amino acids: CASSYRVGYEQYF.

The rearrangement uses TRBV6-1 and TRBJ1-1; D is possibly TRBD1 (5 bases). Looked up from germline, CDR1 is MNHNS and CDR2 is SASEGT. CDR3 length equals 14 residues. The V end was cut by 0 bases, the J end by 2 bases, with 7 bases between. The CDR3 here is CASSEARGNTEAFF. CDR3 sequence (DNA): TGTGCCAGCAGTGAAGCAAGGGGAAACACTGAAGCTTTCTTT.

The J gene is TRBJ2-1, the V gene TRBV7-9; TRBD2 matches at 13 bases. Germline CDR1 reads SEHNR; CDR2 reads FQNEAQ (reference sequence). This CDR3 has 16 amino acids. V was clipped by 0 bases and J by 9 bases; unmatched bases: 5. The DNA for the CDR3 is TGTGCCAGCAGCTTAGCCGGACTAGCGGGAGAGGGTGAGCAGTTCTTC. This sequence encodes CASSLAGLAGEGEQFF.

The chain employs TRBV13 and TRBJ2-3; 7 bases fit TRBD2. This CDR3 has 14 residues. After removal of 2 bases from V and 5 bases from J, the junction contained 4 bases not matched to a gene. Germline CDR1 PRHDT, CDR2 FYEKMQ (reference sequence). CDR3 coding DNA: TGTGCCAGCAGCTTACGGGCTAGCGGAGATACGCAGTATTTT. This encodes CASSLRASGDTQYF.

This chain uses TRBV21-1 with TRBJ2-3. TRBV21-1 is a recognized pseudogene. This CDR3 comprises 15 residues. For the CDR3, the DNA is TGTGCCAGCAGCAAAGAGGGCCCTCGCACAGATACGCAGTATTTT. This encodes CASSKEGPRTDTQYF.